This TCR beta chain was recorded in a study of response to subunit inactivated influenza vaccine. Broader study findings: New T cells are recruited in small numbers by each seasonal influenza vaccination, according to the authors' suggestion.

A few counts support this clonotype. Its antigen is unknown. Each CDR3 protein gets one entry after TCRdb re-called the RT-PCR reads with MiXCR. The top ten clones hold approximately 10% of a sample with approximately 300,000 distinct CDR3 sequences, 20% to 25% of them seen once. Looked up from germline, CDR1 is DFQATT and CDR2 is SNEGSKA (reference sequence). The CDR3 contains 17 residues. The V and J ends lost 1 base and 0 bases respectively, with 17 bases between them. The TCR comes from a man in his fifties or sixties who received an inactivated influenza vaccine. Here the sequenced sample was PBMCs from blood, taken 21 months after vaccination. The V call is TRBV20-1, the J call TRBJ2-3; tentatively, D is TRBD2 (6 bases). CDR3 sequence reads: CSARGQRAAPSTDTQYF. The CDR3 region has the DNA TGCAGTGCTAGAGGCCAGCGGGCGGCCCCTAGCACAGATACGCAGTATTTT.